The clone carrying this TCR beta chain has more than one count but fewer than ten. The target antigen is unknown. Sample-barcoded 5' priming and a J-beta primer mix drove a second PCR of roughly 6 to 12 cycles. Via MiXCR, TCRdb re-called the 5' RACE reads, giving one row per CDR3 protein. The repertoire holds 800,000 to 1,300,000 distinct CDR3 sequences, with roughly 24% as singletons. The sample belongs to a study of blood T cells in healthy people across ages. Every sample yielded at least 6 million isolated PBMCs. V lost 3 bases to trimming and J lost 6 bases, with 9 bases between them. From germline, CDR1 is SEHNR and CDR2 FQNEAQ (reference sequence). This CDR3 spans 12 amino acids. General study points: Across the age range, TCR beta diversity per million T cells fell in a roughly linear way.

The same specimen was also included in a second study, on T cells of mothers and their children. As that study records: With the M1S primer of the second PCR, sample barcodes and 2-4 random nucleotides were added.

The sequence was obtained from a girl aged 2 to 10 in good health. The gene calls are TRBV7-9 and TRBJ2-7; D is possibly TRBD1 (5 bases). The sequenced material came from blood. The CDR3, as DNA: TGTGCCAGCAGCTTTGATCAGGGCGAGCAGTACTTC. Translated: CASSFDQGEQYF.